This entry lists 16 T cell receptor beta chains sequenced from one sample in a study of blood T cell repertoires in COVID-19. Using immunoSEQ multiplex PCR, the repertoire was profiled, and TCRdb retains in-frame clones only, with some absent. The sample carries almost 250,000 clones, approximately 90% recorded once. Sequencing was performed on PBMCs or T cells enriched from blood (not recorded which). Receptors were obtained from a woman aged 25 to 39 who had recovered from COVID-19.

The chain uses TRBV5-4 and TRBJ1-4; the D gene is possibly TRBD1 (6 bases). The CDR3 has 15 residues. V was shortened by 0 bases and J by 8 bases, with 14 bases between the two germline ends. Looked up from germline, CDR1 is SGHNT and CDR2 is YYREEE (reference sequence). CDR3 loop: CASSLVGTTGEKLFF. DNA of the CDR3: TGTGCCAGCAGCTTGGTAGGGACAACAGGGGAAAAACTGTTTTTT. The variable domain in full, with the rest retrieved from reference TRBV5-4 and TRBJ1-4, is ETGVTQSPTHLIKTRGQQVTLRCSSQSGHNTVSWYQQALGQGPQFIFQYYREEENGRGNFPPRFSGLQFPNYSSELNVNALELDDSALYLCASSLVGTTGEKLFFGSGTQLSVL.

CDR3 in DNA: TGTGCCAGCAGCCCCCGACAGGGTTACGAGCAGTACTTC. This encodes CASSPRQGYEQYF. The J gene is TRBJ2-7, the V gene TRBV7-3; 7 bases line up with TRBD1. CDR1 and CDR2 (germline): SGHTA, FQGTGA. The CDR3 has 13 residues. V shed 5 bases, J shed 4 bases, and the junction held 5 bases outside the gene matches.

The CDR3: CASRLYNEQFF. For the CDR3, the DNA is TGTGCCAGCAGACTATACAATGAGCAGTTCTTC. The chain uses TRBV6-5 and TRBJ2-1; D remains unclear. In germline, CDR1 is MNHEY, CDR2 SVGAGI. This CDR3 spans 11 amino acids. V was shortened by 6 bases and J by 4 bases, with 4 bases between the two germline ends.

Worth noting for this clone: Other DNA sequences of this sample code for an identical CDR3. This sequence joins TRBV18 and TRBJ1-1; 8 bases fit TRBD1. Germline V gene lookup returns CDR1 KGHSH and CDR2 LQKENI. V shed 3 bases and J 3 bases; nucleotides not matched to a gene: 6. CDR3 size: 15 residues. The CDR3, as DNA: TGTGCCAGCTCACCCAGGCAGGGGGCGGACACTGAAGCTTTCTTT. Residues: CASSPRQGADTEAFF.

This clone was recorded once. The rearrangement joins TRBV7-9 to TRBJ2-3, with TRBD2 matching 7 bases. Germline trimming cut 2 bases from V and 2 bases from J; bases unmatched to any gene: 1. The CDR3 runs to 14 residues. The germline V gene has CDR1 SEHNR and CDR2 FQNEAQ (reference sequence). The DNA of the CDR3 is TGTGCCAGCAGCTTAACTAGCGACACAGATACGCAGTATTTT. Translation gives CASSLTSDTDTQYF.

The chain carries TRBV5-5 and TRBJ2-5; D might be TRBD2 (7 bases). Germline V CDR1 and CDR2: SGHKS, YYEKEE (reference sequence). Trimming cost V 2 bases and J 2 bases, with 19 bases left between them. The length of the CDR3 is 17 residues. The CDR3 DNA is TGTGCCAGCAGCTTTAGGGGGAGGGGACTTTTACAAGAGACCCAGTACTTC. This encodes CASSFRGRGLLQETQYF.

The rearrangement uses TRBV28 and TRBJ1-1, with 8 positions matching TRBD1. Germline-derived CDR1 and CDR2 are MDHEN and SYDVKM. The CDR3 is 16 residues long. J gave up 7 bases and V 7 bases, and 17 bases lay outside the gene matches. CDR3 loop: CASTQTWRQGSGEAFF. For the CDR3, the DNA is TGTGCCAGCACCCAAACGTGGAGACAGGGGAGCGGTGAAGCTTTCTTT.

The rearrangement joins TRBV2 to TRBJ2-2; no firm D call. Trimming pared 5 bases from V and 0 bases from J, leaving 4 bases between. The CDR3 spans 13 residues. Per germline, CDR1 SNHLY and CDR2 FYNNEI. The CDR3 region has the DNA TGTGCCAGCAGTCGTACGAACACCGGGGAGCTGTTTTTT. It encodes CASSRTNTGELFF. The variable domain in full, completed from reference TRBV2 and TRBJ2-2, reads EPEVTQTPSHQVTQMGQEVILRCVPISNHLYFYWYRQILGQKVEFLVSFYNNEISEKSEIFDDQFSVERPDGSNFTLKIRSTKLEDSAMYFCASSRTNTGELFFGEGSRLTVL.

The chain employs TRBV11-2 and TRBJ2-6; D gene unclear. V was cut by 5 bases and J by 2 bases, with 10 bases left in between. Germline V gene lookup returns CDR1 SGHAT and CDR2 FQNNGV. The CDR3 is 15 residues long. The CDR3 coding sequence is TGTGCCAGCAGCCACTCTAGAACTGGGGCCAACGTCCTGACTTTC. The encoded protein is CASSHSRTGANVLTF.

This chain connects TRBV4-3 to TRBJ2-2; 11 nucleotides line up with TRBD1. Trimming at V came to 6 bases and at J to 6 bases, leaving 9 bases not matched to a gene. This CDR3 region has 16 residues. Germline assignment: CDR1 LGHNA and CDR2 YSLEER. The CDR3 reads CASSQWTGGASGELFF. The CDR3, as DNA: TGCGCCAGCAGTCAGTGGACAGGGGGCGCCTCCGGGGAGCTGTTTTTT.

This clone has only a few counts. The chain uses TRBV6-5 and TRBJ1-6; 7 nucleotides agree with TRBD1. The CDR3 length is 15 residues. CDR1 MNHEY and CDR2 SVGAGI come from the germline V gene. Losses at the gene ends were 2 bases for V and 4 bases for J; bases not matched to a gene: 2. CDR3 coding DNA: TGTGCCAGCAGTTACACGGGACAGTATAATTCACCCCTCCACTTT. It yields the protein CASSYTGQYNSPLHF.

CDR3 residues: CASSDTSGSSDEQFF. CDR3 DNA sequence: TGTGCCAGCAGTGATACTAGCGGGAGTAGTGATGAGCAGTTCTTC. The chain links TRBV2 to TRBJ2-1, with TRBD2 identical over 11 bases. The CDR3 is made up of 15 amino acids. Germline V gene lookup returns CDR1 SNHLY and CDR2 FYNNEI. V was pared by 3 bases and J by 8 bases, with 6 bases of the junction left unmatched.

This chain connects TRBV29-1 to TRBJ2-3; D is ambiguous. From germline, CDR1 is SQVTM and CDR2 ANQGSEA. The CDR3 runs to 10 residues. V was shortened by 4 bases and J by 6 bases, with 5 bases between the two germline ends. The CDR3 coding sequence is TGCAGCGTTGTGTCGGATACGCAGTATTTT. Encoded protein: CSVVSDTQYF.

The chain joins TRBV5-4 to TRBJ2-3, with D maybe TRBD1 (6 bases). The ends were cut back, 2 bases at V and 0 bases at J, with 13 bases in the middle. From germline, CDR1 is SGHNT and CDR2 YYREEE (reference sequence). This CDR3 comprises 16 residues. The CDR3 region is CASSFIRGLSTDTQYF. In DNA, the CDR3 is TGTGCCAGCAGCTTTATCAGGGGCCTCAGCACAGATACGCAGTATTTT.

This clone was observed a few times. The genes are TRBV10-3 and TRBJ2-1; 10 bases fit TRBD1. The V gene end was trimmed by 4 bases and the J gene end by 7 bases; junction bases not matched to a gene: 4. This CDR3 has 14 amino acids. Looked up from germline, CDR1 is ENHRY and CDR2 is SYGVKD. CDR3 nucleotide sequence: TGTGCCATCAGTGGCGACAGGGGGCAAAATGAGCAGTTCTTC. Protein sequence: CAISGDRGQNEQFF.

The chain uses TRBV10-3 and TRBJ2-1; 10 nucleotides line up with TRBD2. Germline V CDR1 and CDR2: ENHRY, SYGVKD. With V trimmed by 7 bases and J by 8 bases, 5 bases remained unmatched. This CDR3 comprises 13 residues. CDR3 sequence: CAITASGSYEQFF. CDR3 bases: TGTGCCATCACTGCTAGCGGGAGCTATGAGCAGTTCTTC.